This entry lists 14 T cell receptor beta chains sequenced from one sample in a study of cytomegalovirus exposure and HLA in healthy donors. The PCR contained 60 Vbeta and 13 Jbeta primers. Clones were read by immunoSEQ multiplex PCR, and TCRdb kept only the in-frame ones, dropping some. Altogether roughly 240,000 clones are present, roughly 82% being singletons, with the ten largest covering around 5.4%. Sequencing input: PBMCs. These receptors were taken from a woman in her thirties or forties in good health and CMV-seropositive.

This clone has just one count. V usage is TRBV5-4 and J usage is TRBJ2-1; 9 bases align to TRBD2. Germline assignment: CDR1 SGHNT and CDR2 YYREEE (reference sequence). This CDR3 spans 15 amino acids. The ends lost 2 bases at V and 3 bases at J; junction bases unmatched: 3. CDR3 protein: CASSLTSGLYNEQFF. The CDR3 DNA sequence: TGTGCCAGCAGCTTAACTAGCGGGCTCTACAATGAGCAGTTCTTC.

This chain uses TRBV5-6 with TRBJ2-3; 7 bases line up with TRBD1. The V and J ends lost 3 bases and 8 bases, in that order; junction bases with no gene match: 0. Germline V gene sequence: CDR1 SGHDT, CDR2 YYEEEE. This CDR3 region has 11 residues. The CDR3 nucleotides are TGTGCCAGCAGCTCAGGGGGTACGCAGTATTTT. Amino acid sequence: CASSSGGTQYF.

The V call is TRBV7-6, the J call TRBJ2-7, with TRBD1 as a possible D gene (5 bases). Deletions cut 1 base from V and 3 bases from J, with 19 bases between. The CDR3 contains 17 residues. CDR1 SGHVS and CDR2 FNYEAQ come from the germline V gene. CDR3 residues: CASSLEAGAVGYYEQYF. The DNA for the CDR3 is TGTGCCAGCAGCTTAGAGGCTGGGGCCGTTGGGTACTACGAGCAGTACTTC.

This chain uses TRBV5-8 with TRBJ2-7; D not certain. V was cut by 6 bases and J by 0 bases, with 13 bases left in between. From germline, CDR1 is SGHTS and CDR2 YDEGEE. The CDR3 extends over 14 amino acids. The CDR3 sequence is CASTSKRSSYEQYF. The CDR3 region has the DNA TGTGCCAGCACCTCGAAGAGGAGCTCCTACGAGCAGTACTTC.

The J gene is TRBJ2-4, the V gene TRBV6-6; D is unclear. The CDR3 has 12 amino acids. V lost 1 base to trimming and J lost 7 bases, with 5 bases between them. CDR1 and CDR2 from the germline V gene are MNHNY and SVGAGI (reference sequence). The CDR3 nucleotides are TGTGCCAGCAGTTACTTAGAGAACATTCAGTACTTC. Protein sequence: CASSYLENIQYF.

This clone was counted only a few times. This rearrangement joins TRBV6-8 to TRBJ2-7; 7 bases are a match to TRBD1. Germline V CDR1 and CDR2: MNHGY, SAAAGT. Losses at the gene ends were 5 bases for V and 2 bases for J; bases not matched to a gene: 9. The CDR3 is 15 amino acids. CDR3 DNA: TGTGCCAGCAGTCCAGAAGACAGGGTAGCCTACGAGCAGTACTTC. Translated, it gives CASSPEDRVAYEQYF.

The J gene is TRBJ1-2, the V gene TRBV10-3; tentatively, D is TRBD1 (6 bases). The CDR3 is 14 residues long. Per the germline V gene, CDR1 is ENHRY and CDR2 is SYGVKD. V lost 0 bases and J 8 bases, leaving 13 bases between the germline ends. The CDR3 loop is CAISESSGGEGYTF. The DNA of the CDR3 is TGTGCCATCAGTGAGTCTTCGGGGGGCGAGGGCTACACCTTC.

This clone came up once. This chain connects TRBV7-3 to TRBJ2-3; 10 positions agree with TRBD2. Trimming took 5 bases from V and 7 from J; bases not matched to a gene: 6. This CDR3 region has 14 residues. Germline V CDR1 and CDR2: SGHTA, FQGTGA. Written as DNA, the CDR3 is TGTGCCAGCAGCCAAGCGGGGGGGCCCTATACGCAGTATTTT. It codes for CASSQAGGPYTQYF.

The CDR3 nucleotides read TGTGCCAGTAGATACGATAGCAATCAGCCCCAGCATTTT. Its translation is CASRYDSNQPQHF. The chain recombines TRBV5-8 with TRBJ1-5; no firm D call. The CDR3 is 13 amino acids. In germline, CDR1 is SGHTS, CDR2 YDEGEE. With 8 bases removed from V and 0 bases from J, the gap between germline ends came to 9 bases.

The chain recombines TRBV30 with TRBJ1-1; a possible D gene is TRBD1 (5 bases). V was clipped by 2 bases and J by 5 bases, with 15 bases between them. The CDR3 sequence is 14 residues long. Germline CDR1 and CDR2: GTSNPN and SVGIG (reference sequence). CDR3 protein: CAWSSGLRRTEAFF. The CDR3 bases are TGTGCCTGGAGTTCGGGACTCCGGAGGACTGAAGCTTTCTTT. The variable domain in full, with the rest retrieved from reference TRBV30 and TRBJ1-1, is SQTIHQWPATLVQPVGSPLSLECTVEGTSNPNLYWYRQAAGRGLQLLFYSVGIGQISSEVPQNLSASRPQDRQFILSSKKLLLSDSGFYLCAWSSGLRRTEAFFGQGTRLTVV.

The rearrangement uses TRBV19 and TRBJ2-1, with 14 bases fitting TRBD2. Trimming took 3 bases from V and 7 from J; bases not matched to a gene: 11. Per germline, CDR1 LNHDA and CDR2 SQIVND (reference sequence). The CDR3 sequence is 18 residues long. The CDR3 sequence is CASSMRGLAGVTPNEQFF. For the CDR3, the DNA is TGTGCCAGTAGTATGAGGGGACTAGCGGGAGTAACTCCGAATGAGCAGTTCTTC.

Points on this clone: Germline and junction disagree at one end, which may indicate a read error. Other DNA sequences in the same sample also yield this CDR3. The V call is TRBV10-3, the J call TRBJ2-1; 8 bases align to TRBD1. Germline loops: CDR1 ENHRY, CDR2 SYGVKD. This CDR3 is 15 amino acids long. The CDR3 sequence is CAISESTGGGNEQFF. The CDR3 DNA reads TGTGCCATCAGCGAGTCAACAGGGGGAGGCAATGAGCAGTTCTTC.

The chain uses TRBV2 and TRBJ2-2, with D perhaps matching TRBD2 (6 bases). Trimming stripped 10 bases from V and 3 bases from J, with 12 bases between. From germline, CDR1 is SNHLY and CDR2 FYNNEI. The CDR3 covers 13 residues. Here the CDR3 reads CATFGGDTGELFF. DNA for the CDR3: TGTGCCACCTTTGGAGGGGACACCGGGGAGCTGTTTTTT.

V and J are TRBV29-1 and TRBJ1-2, with a tentative D call TRBD1 (6 bases). Trimming left V 6 bases short and J 8 bases short, with 22 bases between. The CDR3 is 14 amino acids. Germline CDR1 SQVTM, CDR2 ANQGSEA. CDR3 in DNA: TGCAGCGTCTCGAAGCCAGGGGATTTGGGAGGCTACACCTTC. This sequence encodes CSVSKPGDLGGYTF.